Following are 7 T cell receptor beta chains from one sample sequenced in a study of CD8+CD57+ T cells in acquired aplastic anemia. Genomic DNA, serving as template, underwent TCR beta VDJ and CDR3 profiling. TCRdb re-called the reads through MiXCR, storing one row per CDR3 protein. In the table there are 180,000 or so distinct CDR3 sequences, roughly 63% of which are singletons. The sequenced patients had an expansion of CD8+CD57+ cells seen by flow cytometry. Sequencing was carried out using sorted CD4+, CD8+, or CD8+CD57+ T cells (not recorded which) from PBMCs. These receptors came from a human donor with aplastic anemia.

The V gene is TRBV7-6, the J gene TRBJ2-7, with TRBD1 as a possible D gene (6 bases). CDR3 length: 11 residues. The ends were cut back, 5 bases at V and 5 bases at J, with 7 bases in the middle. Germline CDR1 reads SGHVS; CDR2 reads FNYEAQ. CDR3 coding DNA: TGTGCCAGCAGCAACAGGGACGAGCAGTACTTC. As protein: CASSNRDEQYF. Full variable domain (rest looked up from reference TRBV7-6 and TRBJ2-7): GAGVSQSPRYKVTKRGQDVALRCDPISGHVSLYWYRQALGQGPEFLTYFNYEAQQDKSGLPNDRFSAERPEGSISTLTIQRTEQRDSAMYRCASSNRDEQYFGPGTRLTVT.

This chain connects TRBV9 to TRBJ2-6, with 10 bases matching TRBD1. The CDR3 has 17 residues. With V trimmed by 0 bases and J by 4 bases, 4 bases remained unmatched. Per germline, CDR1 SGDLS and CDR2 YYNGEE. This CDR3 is CASSVVTGGTGANVLTF. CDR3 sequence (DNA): TGTGCCAGCAGCGTAGTGACAGGGGGCACCGGGGCCAACGTCCTGACTTTC. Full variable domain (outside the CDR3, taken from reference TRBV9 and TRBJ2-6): DSGVTQTPKHLITATGQRVTLRCSPRSGDLSVYWYQQSLDQGLQFLIQYYNGEERAKGNILERFSAQQFPDLHSELNLSSLELGDSALYFCASSVVTGGTGANVLTFGAGSRLTVL.

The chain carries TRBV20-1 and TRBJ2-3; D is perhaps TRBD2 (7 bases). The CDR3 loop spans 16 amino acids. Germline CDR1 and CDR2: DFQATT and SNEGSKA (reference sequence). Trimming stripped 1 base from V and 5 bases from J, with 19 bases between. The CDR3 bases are TGCAGTGCTAGAGTTTGGGACGGGGGGCTTAGAGATACGCAGTATTTT. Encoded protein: CSARVWDGGLRDTQYF.

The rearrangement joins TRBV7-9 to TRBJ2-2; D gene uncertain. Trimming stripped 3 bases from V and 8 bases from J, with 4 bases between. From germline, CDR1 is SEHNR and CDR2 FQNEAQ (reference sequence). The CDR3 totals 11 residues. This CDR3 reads CASSFQGELFF. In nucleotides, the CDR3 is TGTGCCAGCAGCTTCCAGGGGGAGCTGTTTTTT.

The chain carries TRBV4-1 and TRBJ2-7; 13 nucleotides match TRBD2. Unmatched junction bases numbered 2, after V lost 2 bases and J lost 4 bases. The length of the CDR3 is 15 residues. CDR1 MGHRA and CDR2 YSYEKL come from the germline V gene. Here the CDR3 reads CASSQPGLAGYEQYF. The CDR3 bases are TGCGCCAGCAGCCAACCGGGACTAGCGGGATACGAGCAGTACTTC.

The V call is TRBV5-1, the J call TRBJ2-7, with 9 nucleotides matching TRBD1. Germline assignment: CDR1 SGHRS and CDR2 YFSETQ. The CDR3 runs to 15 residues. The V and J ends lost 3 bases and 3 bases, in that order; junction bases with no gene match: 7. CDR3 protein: CASSSRTGVGYEQYF. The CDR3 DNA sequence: TGCGCCAGCAGCTCAAGGACAGGGGTTGGCTACGAGCAGTACTTC.

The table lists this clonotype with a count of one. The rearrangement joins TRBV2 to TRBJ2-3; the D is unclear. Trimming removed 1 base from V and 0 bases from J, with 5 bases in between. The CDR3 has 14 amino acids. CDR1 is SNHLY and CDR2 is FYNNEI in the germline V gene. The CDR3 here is CASSEVPSTDTQYF. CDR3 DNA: TGTGCCAGCAGTGAAGTACCTAGCACAGATACGCAGTATTTT. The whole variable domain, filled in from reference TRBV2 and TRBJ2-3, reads EPEVTQTPSHQVTQMGQEVILRCVPISNHLYFYWYRQILGQKVEFLVSFYNNEISEKSEIFDDQFSVERPDGSNFTLKIRSTKLEDSAMYFCASSEVPSTDTQYFGPGTRLTVL.